This T cell receptor beta chain derives from a study of shared clonotypes between healthy human individuals. Per the original data handling: Filtering differed, since immunoSEQ gave only junction sequences and no quality scores. Generated by immunoSEQ multiplex PCR, the TCRdb table keeps only in-frame clones and is missing some. That table gives V, J and clone size, and the DNA gave D and trimming. The data contain about 490,000 clones, over 65% of them singletons. CDR1 is SNHLY, CDR2 FYNNEI, per germline. V shed 6 bases and J 15 bases; nucleotides not matched to a gene: 10. The CDR3 is 14 residues long.

The specimen sequenced was PBMCs. J is TRBJ2-1 and V is TRBV2, with 14 bases identical to TRBD2. This receptor was taken from a woman in her forties in good health. Some clones in this sample may be carry-over from other donors' samples. In DNA, the CDR3 is TGTGCCAGCAGAGGACTAGCGGGAGGCTCCCCACCGTTCTTC. It translates to CASRGLAGGSPPFF.